These T cell receptor beta chains were read from a single sample in a study of blood T cell repertoires in COVID-19. TCRdb keeps only in-frame clones here, not all; method: immunoSEQ multiplex PCR. The sample holds 200,000 to 250,000 clones, about 83% seen once. Sequenced sample: peripheral blood. All receptors come from a man at least 80 years old with acute or convalescent COVID-19. The CDR3 runs from the conserved cysteine through the conserved F or W. A D gene is named only where the DNA matches it firmly. Clone size is given for some rows only: seen once, a few or many times, or a class if the clone is expanded.

clone_size,v_call,j_call,d_call,cdr3_aa,cdr3_nt
.,TRBV6-1,TRBJ1-1,.,CASSEAGGQRAFF,TGTGCCAGCAGTGAAGCAGGAGGCCAGAGAGCTTTCTTT
.,TRBV5-1,TRBJ1-1,TRBD1,CASSFRTGSNTEAFF,TGCGCCAGCAGCTTCCGGACAGGCTCGAACACTGAAGCTTTCTTT
.,TRBV6-5,TRBJ1-2,TRBD1,CASSYSMGQLNGYTF,TGTGCCAGCAGTTACTCGATGGGACAGTTAAATGGCTACACCTTC
.,TRBV6-5,TRBJ2-7,TRBD2,CASSLRLAGAREQYF,TGTGCCAGCAGTCTACGACTAGCGGGAGCTCGCGAGCAGTACTTC
.,TRBV7-3,TRBJ1-2,.,CASSLAGARDYGYTF,TGTGCCAGCAGCCTGGCGGGGGCGCGGGACTATGGCTACACCTTC
.,TRBV6-2/TRBV6-3,TRBJ1-1,TRBD1,CASSSGTGEAFF,TGTGCCAGCAGTTCCGGGACAGGTGAAGCTTTCTTT
.,TRBV4-1,TRBJ1-5,TRBD1,CPSSRPEQGQRQPQHF,TGCCCCAGCAGCCGACCCGAGCAGGGACAGCGCCAGCCCCAGCATTTT
once,TRBV3-1/TRBV3-2,TRBJ2-7,.,CASSPQNSYEQYF,TGTGCCAGCAGCCCCCAGAACTCCTACGAGCAGTACTTC
few,TRBV4-1,TRBJ1-3,.,CASSQGRLSGNTIYF,TGCGCCAGCAGCCAAGGGCGGCTCTCTGGAAACACCATATATTTT
.,TRBV3-1/TRBV3-2,TRBJ2-7,TRBD1,CASSKRDSIEQYF,TGTGCCAGCAGCAAACGGGACAGCATCGAGCAGTACTTC
.,TRBV4-3,TRBJ1-1,.,CASSQVNGNTEAFF,TGCGCCAGCAGCCAAGTTAACGGGAACACTGAAGCTTTCTTT
.,TRBV9,TRBJ1-2,.,CASSLGTFYGYTF,TGTGCCAGCAGCCTCGGGACATTCTATGGCTACACCTTC
.,TRBV25-1,TRBJ2-7,TRBD2,CASRGAGGPYEQYF,TGTGCCAGCAGGGGAGCGGGAGGGCCCTACGAGCAGTACTTC